The 21 T cell receptor beta chains below all came from one sample that was sequenced in a study of cytotoxic CD8 clonotypes in ibrutinib-treated CLL. Libraries were prepared by immunoSEQ multiplex PCR; TCRdb keeps only in-frame clonotypes and omits some of them. The table records 110,000 to 150,000 clones, more than 75% of them present only once. Material: PBMCs, obtained after 24 months of ibrutinib treatment. Receptor source: a human donor with chronic lymphocytic leukemia.

The gene calls are TRBV5-5 and TRBJ2-3; maybe TRBD1 (5 bases). Trimming cost V 4 bases and J 3 bases, with 9 bases left between them. The CDR3 loop spans 13 amino acids. Germline assignment: CDR1 SGHKS and CDR2 YYEKEE (reference sequence). CDR3 bases: TGTGCCAGCAGCCTCCAGGGAACAGATACGCAGTATTTT. As protein: CASSLQGTDTQYF.

The chain couples TRBV7-9 to TRBJ2-3; tentative D call: TRBD1 (6 bases). V shed 1 base and J shed 2 bases, with 19 bases lying between them. Germline lookup yields CDR1 SEHNR and CDR2 FQNEAQ (reference sequence). The CDR3 extends over 18 amino acids. The CDR3 reads CASSLGAAPGVVTDTQYF. CDR3 coding DNA: TGTGCCAGCAGCTTAGGGGCGGCCCCAGGGGTGGTCACAGATACGCAGTATTTT.

This clone occurred a few times. This chain's CDR3 is CSAPRAGGPYNEQFF. DNA for the CDR3: TGCAGCGCACCAAGAGCGGGGGGCCCCTACAATGAGCAGTTCTTC. The chain has TRBV29-1 and TRBJ2-1; the match to TRBD2 covers 9 bases. With 7 bases clipped from V and 2 bases from J, the junction kept 9 bases outside the gene matches. Germline CDR1 reads SQVTM; CDR2 reads ANQGSEA. The CDR3 totals 15 residues.

This sequence joins TRBV7-3 and TRBJ2-2, with 8 bases lining up with TRBD2. Germline V lookup: CDR1 SGHTA, CDR2 FQGTGA. This CDR3 is 14 amino acids long. The V and J ends lost 8 bases and 6 bases, in that order; junction bases with no gene match: 8. As DNA, the CDR3 is TGTGCCAGCCAACTAGCGGTCGGGTCCGGGGAGCTGTTTTTT. The encoded protein is CASQLAVGSGELFF.

The chain joins TRBV30 to TRBJ1-2; maybe TRBD1 (6 bases). V gave up 4 bases and J gave up 3 bases, with 21 bases separating them. The CDR3 is 16 residues long. CDR1 is GTSNPN and CDR2 is SVGIG in the germline V gene (reference sequence). CDR3 DNA sequence: TGTGCCTGGAACTCGGGGCAGGGGACAAACGACTATGGCTACACCTTC. Protein: CAWNSGQGTNDYGYTF.

The chain links TRBV2 to TRBJ2-3; perhaps TRBD2 as D (6 bases). Between the trimmed V and J ends, which lost 8 bases and 6 bases, there was a span of 6 bases. The CDR3 consists of 10 residues. Germline-derived CDR1 and CDR2 are SNHLY and FYNNEI. CDR3 coding DNA: TGTGCCAGCGGGGGGGATACGCAGTATTTT. Amino acid sequence: CASGGDTQYF.

This sequence joins TRBV6-1 and TRBJ1-5, with 7 bases lining up with TRBD1. V trimming: 5 bases; J trimming: 2 bases; junction bases outside the gene matches: 6. Germline CDR1 and CDR2: MNHNS and SASEGT. The CDR3 extends over 15 amino acids. CDR3 sequence (DNA): TGTGCCAGCAGTACCACAGGGGAGCGCAATCAGCCCCAGCATTTT. It codes for CASSTTGERNQPQHF.

This clone has at least ten counts. The rearrangement uses TRBV6-5 and TRBJ2-7; TRBD2 might be the D (6 bases). The CDR3 is 15 amino acids. CDR1 and CDR2 from the germline V gene are MNHEY and SVGAGI. V lost 6 bases and J lost 7, with 22 bases in between. DNA for the CDR3: TGTGCCAGCAGGCCCCCCGGGGGTGGGGCAGGGGAGCAGTACTTC. It encodes CASRPPGGGAGEQYF.

The rearrangement links TRBV29-1 to TRBJ2-7; perhaps TRBD2 as D (6 bases). The germline V gene encodes CDR1 SQVTM and CDR2 ANQGSEA. The CDR3 extends over 14 amino acids. The V and J ends lost 7 bases and 7 bases respectively, with 23 bases between them. The CDR3 coding sequence is TGCAGCGCTCAACGGGACGCCCCCGGAGGGGAGCAGTACTTC. Protein sequence: CSAQRDAPGGEQYF.

This clone has a handful of counts. The V gene is TRBV27, the J gene TRBJ2-7; D unclear. Trimming stripped 3 bases from V and 3 bases from J, with 9 bases between. Looked up from germline, CDR1 is MNHEY and CDR2 is SMNVEV (reference sequence). The CDR3 covers 13 residues. The CDR3 nucleotides read TGTGCCAGCAGTTTTACCCCCCACTACGAGCAGTACTTC. Translation: CASSFTPHYEQYF.

The J gene is TRBJ2-7, the V gene TRBV5-1; D gene uncertain. The CDR3 covers 13 residues. Germline lookup yields CDR1 SGHRS and CDR2 YFSETQ. Trimming took 1 base from V and 2 from J, leaving 7 bases between them. This CDR3 is CASSLTTTYEQYF. Written as DNA, the CDR3 is TGCGCCAGCAGCTTGACAACCACCTACGAGCAGTACTTC.

This rearrangement joins TRBV30 to TRBJ1-5; D possibly corresponds to TRBD1 (6 bases). Trimming removed 5 bases from V and 6 bases from J, with 14 bases in between. The CDR3 is made up of 13 amino acids. Per the germline V gene, CDR1 is GTSNPN and CDR2 is SVGIG (reference sequence). This chain's CDR3 is CAWGRQAGQPQHF. CDR3 bases: TGTGCCTGGGGCAGACAGGCTGGTCAGCCCCAGCATTTT.

This clone was detected only a few times. Other DNA sequences in this sample translate to the same CDR3. This chain joins TRBV19 and TRBJ2-1; no definite D call. The CDR3 is 10 amino acids. Trimming left V 8 bases short and J 4 bases short, with 3 bases between. Germline V gene lookup returns CDR1 LNHDA and CDR2 SQIVND (reference sequence). The chain's CDR3 is CASGYNEQFF. CDR3 DNA sequence: TGTGCCAGTGGGTACAATGAGCAGTTCTTC.

The sample holds one count of this clone. At the DNA level, this CDR3 is encoded by other sequences in the same sample as well. This chain links TRBV5-4 with TRBJ1-1, with 8 bases identical to TRBD1. Germline loops: CDR1 SGHNT, CDR2 YYREEE (reference sequence). The junction had 4 bases not matched to a gene; V was cut back by 4 bases and J by 2 bases. The CDR3 is 14 amino acids. CDR3 bases: TGTGCCAGCAGCCGGGGACAGGCAAACACTGAAGCTTTCTTT. This sequence encodes CASSRGQANTEAFF.

This chain uses TRBV25-1 with TRBJ1-2; D gene ambiguous. There are 14 residues in the CDR3. Trimming removed 2 bases at V and 4 bases at J, with 11 bases between. Germline CDR1 is MGHDK and CDR2 is SYGVNS. The CDR3 nucleotides read TGTGCCAGCAGTGAAGAGGAATCCTCCTATGGCTACACCTTC. Encoded protein: CASSEEESSYGYTF.

This chain joins TRBV18 and TRBJ1-4; D perhaps matches TRBD1 (6 bases). This CDR3 contains 14 residues. Trimming stripped 4 bases from V and 8 bases from J, with 14 bases between. Germline values: CDR1 KGHSH, CDR2 LQKENI. As DNA, the CDR3 is TGTGCCAGCTCACTGGACAGATCCGACGAAAAACTGTTTTTT. Its translation is CASSLDRSDEKLFF.

V usage is TRBV30 and J usage is TRBJ2-3; D might be TRBD2 (5 bases). The V gene lost 5 bases and the J gene lost 6 bases, with 9 bases spanning the gap. This CDR3 region has 11 residues. Germline loops: CDR1 GTSNPN, CDR2 SVGIG (reference sequence). Here the CDR3 DNA reads TGTGCCTGGGGATTAGCGGATACGCAGTATTTT. This sequence encodes CAWGLADTQYF.

This clone was picked up a small number of times. The chain recombines TRBV29-1 with TRBJ1-1; no firm D call. V shed 8 bases and J shed 6 bases, with 19 bases lying between them. This CDR3 comprises 13 residues. The germline gives CDR1 SQVTM, CDR2 ANQGSEA. The CDR3 is CSSRTEIGAEAFF. The CDR3 bases are TGCAGCTCACGGACGGAAATTGGCGCTGAAGCTTTCTTT.

The rearrangement uses TRBV6-5 and TRBJ1-1, with no clear D. Germline assignment: CDR1 MNHEY and CDR2 SVGAGI. The CDR3 extends over 14 amino acids. Trimming took 6 bases from V and 4 from J, leaving 15 bases between them. DNA of the CDR3: TGTGCCAGCAGCCGAACCCGGTCTGGCACTGAAGCTTTCTTT. Protein sequence: CASSRTRSGTEAFF.

This clone was recorded a few times. The chain links TRBV6-5 to TRBJ2-1; 10 bases fit TRBD1. Looked up from germline, CDR1 is MNHEY and CDR2 is SVGAGI. V dropped 2 bases and J dropped 7; count of bases not matched to a gene: 8. The length of the CDR3 is 16 residues. CDR3 sequence: CASSYQGPDRGNEQFF. The DNA of the CDR3 is TGTGCCAGCAGTTACCAGGGCCCGGACAGGGGGAATGAGCAGTTCTTC.

The chain carries TRBV4-3 and TRBJ2-7; possibly TRBD1 or TRBD2 for D (5 bases each). CDR1 is LGHNA, CDR2 YSLEER, per germline. This CDR3 comprises 14 residues. Trimming pared 0 bases from V and 5 bases from J, leaving 11 bases between. CDR3 nucleotides: TGCGCCAGCAGCCAAGATGATGGGGACCACGAGCAGTACTTC. It codes for CASSQDDGDHEQYF.